This T cell receptor (beta chain) appears in the sequencing data of a study of cytomegalovirus exposure and HLA in healthy donors. Both 60 Vbeta primers and 13 Jbeta primers went into the PCR. Generated by immunoSEQ multiplex PCR, the TCRdb table keeps only in-frame clones and is missing some. The repertoire has fewer than 180,000 clones, 60% to 85% of them found once; the top ten carry about 6.7%. J was trimmed by 8 bases and V by 5 bases; bases with no gene match: 11. Germline CDR1 MDHEN, CDR2 SYDVKM. The CDR3 extends over 15 amino acids. The V gene is TRBV28, the J gene TRBJ1-2, with 10 positions matching TRBD1. Material: PBMCs. This receptor was obtained from a man in his fifties in good health and CMV-seropositive. CDR3 sequence: CASSPPDRGTRGYTF. CDR3 nucleotides: TGTGCCAGCAGTCCGCCGGACAGGGGGACTAGGGGCTACACCTTC.